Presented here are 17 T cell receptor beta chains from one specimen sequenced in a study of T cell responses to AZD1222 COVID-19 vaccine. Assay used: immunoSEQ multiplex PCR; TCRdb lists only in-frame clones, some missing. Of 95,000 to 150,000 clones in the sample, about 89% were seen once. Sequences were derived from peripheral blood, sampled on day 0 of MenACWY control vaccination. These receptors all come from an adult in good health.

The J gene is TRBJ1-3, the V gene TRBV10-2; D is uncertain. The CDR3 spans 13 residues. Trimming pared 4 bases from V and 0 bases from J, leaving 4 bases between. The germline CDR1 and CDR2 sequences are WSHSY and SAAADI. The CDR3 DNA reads TGCGCCAGCAGTGGTGGCTCTGGAAACACCATATATTTT. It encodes CASSGGSGNTIYF.

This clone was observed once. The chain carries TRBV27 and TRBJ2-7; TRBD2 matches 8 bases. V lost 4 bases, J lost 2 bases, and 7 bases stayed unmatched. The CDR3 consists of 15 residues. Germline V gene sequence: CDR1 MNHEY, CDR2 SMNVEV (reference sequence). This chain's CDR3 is CASSWRAGETYEQYF. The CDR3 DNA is TGTGCCAGCAGTTGGAGAGCGGGAGAAACCTACGAGCAGTACTTC.

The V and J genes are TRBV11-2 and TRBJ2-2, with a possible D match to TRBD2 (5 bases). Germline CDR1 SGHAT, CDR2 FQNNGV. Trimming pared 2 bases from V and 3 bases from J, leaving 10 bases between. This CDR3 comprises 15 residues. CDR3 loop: CASSLIAGDTGELFF. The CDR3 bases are TGTGCCAGCAGCTTAATTGCGGGTGACACCGGGGAGCTGTTTTTT. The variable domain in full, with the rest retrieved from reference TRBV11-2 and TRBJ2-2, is EAGVAQSPRYKIIEKRQSVAFWCNPISGHATLYWYQQILGQGPKLLIQFQNNGVVDDSQLPKDRFSAERLKGVDSTLKIQPAKLEDSAVYLCASSLIAGDTGELFFGEGSRLTVL.

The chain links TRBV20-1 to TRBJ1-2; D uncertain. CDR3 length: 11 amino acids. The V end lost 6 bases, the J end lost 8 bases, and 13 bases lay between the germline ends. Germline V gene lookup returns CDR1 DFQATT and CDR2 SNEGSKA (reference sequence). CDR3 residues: CSAVVAGGYTF. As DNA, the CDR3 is TGCAGTGCCGTCGTCGCGGGAGGCTACACCTTC.

DNA of the CDR3: TGTGCCAGTAGTCGCCTAGCGGGAGACAATGAGCAGTTCTTC. The encoded protein is CASSRLAGDNEQFF. This chain links TRBV19 with TRBJ2-1; 10 bases are shared with TRBD2. The CDR3 sequence is 14 residues long. The trim removed 5 bases at V and 5 bases at J, leaving 3 bases unmatched. The germline gives CDR1 LNHDA, CDR2 SQIVND (reference sequence).

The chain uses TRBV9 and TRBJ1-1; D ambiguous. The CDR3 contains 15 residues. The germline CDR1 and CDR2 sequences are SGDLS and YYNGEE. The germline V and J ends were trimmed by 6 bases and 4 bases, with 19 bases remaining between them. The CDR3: CASTPGRRVSTEAFF. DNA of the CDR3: TGTGCCAGCACCCCTGGGAGGAGGGTGAGCACTGAAGCTTTCTTT.

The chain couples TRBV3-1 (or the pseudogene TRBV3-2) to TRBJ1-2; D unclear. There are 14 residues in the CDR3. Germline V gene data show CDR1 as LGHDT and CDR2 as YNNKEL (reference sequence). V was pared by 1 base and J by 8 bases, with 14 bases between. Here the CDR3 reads CASSQGSSLRGYTF. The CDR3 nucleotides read TGTGCCAGCAGCCAAGGTAGTAGCTTGCGGGGCTACACCTTC.

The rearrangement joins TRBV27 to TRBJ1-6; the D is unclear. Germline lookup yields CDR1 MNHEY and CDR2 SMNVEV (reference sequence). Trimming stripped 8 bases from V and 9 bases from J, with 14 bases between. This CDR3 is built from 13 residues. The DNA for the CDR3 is TGTGCCAGCTCCGGGTCGGGTGGTTCACCCCTCCACTTT. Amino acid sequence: CASSGSGGSPLHF.

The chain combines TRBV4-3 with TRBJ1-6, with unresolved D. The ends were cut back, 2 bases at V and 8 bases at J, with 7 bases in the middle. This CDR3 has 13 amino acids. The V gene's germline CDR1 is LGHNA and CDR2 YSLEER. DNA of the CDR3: TGCGCCAGCAGCCAACAAAGGGATTCACCCCTCCACTTT. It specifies CASSQQRDSPLHF.

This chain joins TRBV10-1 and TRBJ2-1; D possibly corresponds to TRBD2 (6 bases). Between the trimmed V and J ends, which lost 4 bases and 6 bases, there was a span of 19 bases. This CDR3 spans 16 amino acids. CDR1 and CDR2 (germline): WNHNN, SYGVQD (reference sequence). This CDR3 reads CASSGLGGGRSNEQFF. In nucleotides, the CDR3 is TGCGCCAGCAGTGGGTTGGGGGGAGGCAGGAGCAATGAGCAGTTCTTC.

The CDR3 reads CASSPGSPPLHF. The CDR3 DNA reads as TGTGCCAGCAGCCCCGGGAGCCCACCCCTCCACTTT. This chain links TRBV5-6 with TRBJ1-6; D uncertain. This CDR3 spans 12 amino acids. Trimming took off 4 bases at V and 11 bases at J, with 10 bases between the two ends. CDR1 and CDR2 from the germline V gene are SGHDT and YYEEEE.

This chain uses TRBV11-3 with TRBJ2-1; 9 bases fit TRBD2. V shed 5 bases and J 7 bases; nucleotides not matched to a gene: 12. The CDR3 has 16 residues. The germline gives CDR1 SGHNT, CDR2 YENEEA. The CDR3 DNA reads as TGTGCCAGCAGCCGGTTGGCGGGAGGGCTAGCGAATGAGCAGTTCTTC. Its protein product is CASSRLAGGLANEQFF.

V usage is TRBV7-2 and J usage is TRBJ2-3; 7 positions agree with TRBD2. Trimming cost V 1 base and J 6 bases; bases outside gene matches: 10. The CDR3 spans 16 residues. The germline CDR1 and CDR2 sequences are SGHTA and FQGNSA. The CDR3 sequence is CASSLGTGRETDTQYF. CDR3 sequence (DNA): TGTGCCAGCAGCTTAGGGACGGGGCGGGAGACGGATACGCAGTATTTT.

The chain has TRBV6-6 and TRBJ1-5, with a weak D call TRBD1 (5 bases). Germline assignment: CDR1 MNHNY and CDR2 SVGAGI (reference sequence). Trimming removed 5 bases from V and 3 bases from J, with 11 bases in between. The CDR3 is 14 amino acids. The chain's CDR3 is CASSRDGTNQPQHF. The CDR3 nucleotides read TGTGCCAGCAGTCGGGACGGAACCAATCAGCCCCAGCATTTT.

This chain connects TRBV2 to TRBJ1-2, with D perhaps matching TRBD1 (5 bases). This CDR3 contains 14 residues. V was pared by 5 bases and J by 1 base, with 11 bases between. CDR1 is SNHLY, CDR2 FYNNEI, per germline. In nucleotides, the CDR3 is TGTGCCAGCAGTATGACAGAACTTAACTATGGCTACACCTTC. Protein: CASSMTELNYGYTF. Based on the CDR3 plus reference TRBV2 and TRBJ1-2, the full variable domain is EPEVTQTPSHQVTQMGQEVILRCVPISNHLYFYWYRQILGQKVEFLVSFYNNEISEKSEIFDDQFSVERPDGSNFTLKIRSTKLEDSAMYFCASSMTELNYGYTFGSGTRLTVV.

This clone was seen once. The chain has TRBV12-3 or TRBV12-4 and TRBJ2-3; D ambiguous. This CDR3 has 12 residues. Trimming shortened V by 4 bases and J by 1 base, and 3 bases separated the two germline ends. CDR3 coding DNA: TGTGCCAGCAGTTGGGGCACAGATACGCAGTATTTT. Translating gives CASSWGTDTQYF.

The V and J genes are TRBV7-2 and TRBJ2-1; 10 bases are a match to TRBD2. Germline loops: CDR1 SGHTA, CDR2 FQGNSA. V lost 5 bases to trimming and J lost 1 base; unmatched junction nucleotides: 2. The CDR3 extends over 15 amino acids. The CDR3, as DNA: TGTGCCAGCAGCACTAGCGGGGCATCCTACAATGAGCAGTTCTTC. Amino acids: CASSTSGASYNEQFF.